This T cell receptor beta chain stems from a study of blood T cell repertoires in COVID-19. The wider study: The origin of the acute and convalescent COVID-19 samples was the United States, Italy and Spain. T cells, B-cell-depleted T cells, or PBMCs provided the cDNA or gDNA that served as material.

CDR3 length: 15 residues. Trimming took off 0 bases at V and 4 bases at J, with 12 bases between the two ends. Germline lookup yields CDR1 LGHDT and CDR2 YNNKEL (reference sequence). Authors' data handling: Estimation of nucleated cell counts relied on the amplification of reference gene primers. Some clones are missing from TCRdb's copy, which holds only in-frame ones; the method was immunoSEQ multiplex PCR. D and trimming come from the DNA, and the V and J calls and clone size come from that table. This table has tens of thousands of clones, 87% appearing once. The origin of this receptor is a male donor with acute or convalescent COVID-19. This sequence joins TRBV3-1 (or the pseudogene TRBV3-2) and TRBJ1-2, with D possibly matching TRBD1 (5 bases). The material sequenced was peripheral blood. CDR3 sequence reads: CASSQDVGRTYGYTF. DNA of the CDR3: TGTGCCAGCAGCCAAGATGTGGGGCGAACCTATGGCTACACCTTC.